This T cell receptor beta chain appears in the sequencing data of a study of blood T cell repertoires in COVID-19. Per germline, CDR1 SGDLS and CDR2 YYNGEE. The CDR3 contains 13 residues. V lost 0 bases and J lost 0, with 2 bases in between. The authors' processing: Amplification from reference gene primers served as the basis for estimated nucleated cell counts. TCRdb's table, derived via immunoSEQ multiplex PCR, lists solely in-frame clones and lacks some. V and J calls and clone size are given by that table; D and trimming were obtained from the DNA. The sample includes about 200,000 clones, 70% to 90% seen only once; the top ten take around 4.9%.

J is TRBJ2-3 and V is TRBV9; D unclear. The source of this sequence is a woman of 80 years or more with acute or convalescent COVID-19. The sequenced sample was peripheral blood. Here the CDR3 reads CASSVASTDTQYF. The CDR3 nucleotides read TGTGCCAGCAGCGTAGCTAGCACAGATACGCAGTATTTT.